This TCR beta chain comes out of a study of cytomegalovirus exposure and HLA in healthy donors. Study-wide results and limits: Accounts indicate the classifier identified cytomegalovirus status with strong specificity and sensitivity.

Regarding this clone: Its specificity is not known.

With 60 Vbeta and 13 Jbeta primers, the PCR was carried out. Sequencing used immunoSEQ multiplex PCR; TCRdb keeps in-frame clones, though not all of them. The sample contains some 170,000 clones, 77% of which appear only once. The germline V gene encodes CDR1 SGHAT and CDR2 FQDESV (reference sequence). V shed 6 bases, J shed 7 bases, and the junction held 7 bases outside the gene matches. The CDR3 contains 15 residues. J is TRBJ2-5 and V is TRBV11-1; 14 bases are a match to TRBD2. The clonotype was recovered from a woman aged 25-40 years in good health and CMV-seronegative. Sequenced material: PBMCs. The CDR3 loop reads CASRGTSGGIGTQYF. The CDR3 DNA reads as TGTGCCAGCAGAGGGACTAGCGGGGGCATAGGGACCCAGTACTTC.